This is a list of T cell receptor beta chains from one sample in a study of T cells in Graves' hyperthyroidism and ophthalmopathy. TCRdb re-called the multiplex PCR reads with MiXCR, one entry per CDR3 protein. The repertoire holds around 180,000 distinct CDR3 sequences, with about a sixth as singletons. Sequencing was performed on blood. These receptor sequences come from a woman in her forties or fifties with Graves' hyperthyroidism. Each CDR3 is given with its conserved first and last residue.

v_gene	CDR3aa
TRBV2	CASSEAGAGGETQYF
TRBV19	CASSVSSTDTQYF
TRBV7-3	CASSLMGGGRRNEQFF
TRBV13	CASSLGTHTEAFF
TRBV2	CASSGDLNYEQYF
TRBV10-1	CASSGGGAGQPQHF
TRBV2	CASEEGITGELFF
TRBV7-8	CASSLKGGTGYNYGYTF
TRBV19	CASSIVAGGHNEQFF
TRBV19	CASSISGAGYGYTF
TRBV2	CASRNFNYGYTF
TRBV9	CASSPRGGGDDTQYF
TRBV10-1	CASSELGGHTEAFF
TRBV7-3	CASSLAGGNQQGTQYF
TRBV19	CASSIDGARYNEQFF
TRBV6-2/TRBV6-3	CASKTGGQETQYF
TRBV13	CASSSLLQTGTGDEKLFF
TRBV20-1	CSARDPGQGTYEQYF
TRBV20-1	CSAPLGNYGYTF
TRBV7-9	CASSRDRGTNEKLFF
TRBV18	CASSQMSQQETQYF
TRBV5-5	CASSWEIYQPQHF
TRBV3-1	CASSRSSGGYTGELFF
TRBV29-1	CSVEGGSGANVLTF
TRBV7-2	CASRNDMGGDGYTF
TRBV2	CASQGEDQPQHF
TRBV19	CASSIWDRGSYGYTF
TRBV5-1	CASSFGGGRKNTEAFF
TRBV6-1	CASSYVGTGITGELFF
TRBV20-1	CSAARGRAVLEQYF
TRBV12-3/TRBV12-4	CASRAFMDGELFF
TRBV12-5	CASGLQQGANYGYTF
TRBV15	CATSRAGADEKLFF
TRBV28	CASSLGRSQETQYF
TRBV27	CASSRDGAYEQYF
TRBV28	CASSSTGTGGFNSPLHF
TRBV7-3	CASSLVAGTSTEKLFF
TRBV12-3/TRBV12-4	CASSLGTGVSYEQYF
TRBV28	CAGGKRGSPGNIQYF
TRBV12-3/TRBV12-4	CASSPTPHEQYF
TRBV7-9	CASSFTGERTDTQYF
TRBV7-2	CASSAQGALSYEQYF
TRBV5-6	CASSLMYSGNTIYF
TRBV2	CASSLLTGGSDTQYF
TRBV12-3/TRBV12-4	CASSLNRETQYF
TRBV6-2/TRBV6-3	CASSYGGTLGYEQYF
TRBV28	CASSLVAYNEQFF
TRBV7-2	CASSLGRGGYEQYF
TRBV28	CASSFPDLNTEAFF
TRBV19	CASSIVSQETQYF
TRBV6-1	CASSQGQGVLDTQYF
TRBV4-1	CASSQDSHTGELFF
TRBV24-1	CATSDYGTSDGRYNEQFF
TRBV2	CASRRSGSGGPQYF
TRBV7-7	CASSLGPRGNEQFF